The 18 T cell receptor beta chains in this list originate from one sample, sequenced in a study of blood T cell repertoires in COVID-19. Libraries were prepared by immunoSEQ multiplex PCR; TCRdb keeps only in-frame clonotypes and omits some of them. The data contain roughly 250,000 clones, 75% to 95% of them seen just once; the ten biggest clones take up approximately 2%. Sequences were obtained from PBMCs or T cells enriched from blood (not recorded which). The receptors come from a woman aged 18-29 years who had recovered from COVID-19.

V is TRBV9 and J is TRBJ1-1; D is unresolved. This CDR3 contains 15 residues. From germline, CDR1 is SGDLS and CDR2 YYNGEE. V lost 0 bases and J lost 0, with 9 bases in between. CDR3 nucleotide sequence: TGTGCCAGCAGCGTAGATGGCTTAATGAACACTGAAGCTTTCTTT. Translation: CASSVDGLMNTEAFF. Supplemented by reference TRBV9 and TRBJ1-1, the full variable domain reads DSGVTQTPKHLITATGQRVTLRCSPRSGDLSVYWYQQSLDQGLQFLIQYYNGEERAKGNILERFSAQQFPDLHSELNLSSLELGDSALYFCASSVDGLMNTEAFFGQGTRLTVV.

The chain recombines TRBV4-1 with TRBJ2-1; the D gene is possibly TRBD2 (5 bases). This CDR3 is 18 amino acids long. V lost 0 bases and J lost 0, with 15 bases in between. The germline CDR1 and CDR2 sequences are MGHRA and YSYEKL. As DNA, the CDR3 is TGCGCCAGCAGCCAAGATACGACGGGGATTCCCTCCTACAATGAGCAGTTCTTC. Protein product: CASSQDTTGIPSYNEQFF.

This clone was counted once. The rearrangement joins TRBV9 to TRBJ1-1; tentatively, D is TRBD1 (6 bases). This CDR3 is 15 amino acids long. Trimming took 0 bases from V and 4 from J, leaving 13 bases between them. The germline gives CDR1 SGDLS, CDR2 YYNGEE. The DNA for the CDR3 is TGTGCCAGCAGCGTAGGGGGGAGCAGGGGCACTGAAGCTTTCTTT. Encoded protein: CASSVGGSRGTEAFF.

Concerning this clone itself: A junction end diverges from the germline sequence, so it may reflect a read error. Here the CDR3 reads CASREGGPNNEQFF. CDR3 in DNA: TGTGCCAGCAGGGAAGGCGGGCCAAACAATGAGCAGTTCTTC. V and J are TRBV2 and TRBJ2-1; TRBD2 might be the D (5 bases). This CDR3 has 14 amino acids. CDR1 is SNHLY, CDR2 FYNNEI, per germline.

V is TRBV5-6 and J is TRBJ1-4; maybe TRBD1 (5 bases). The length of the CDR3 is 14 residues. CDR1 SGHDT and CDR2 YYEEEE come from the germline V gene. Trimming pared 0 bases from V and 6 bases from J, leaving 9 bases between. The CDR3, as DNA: TGTGCCAGCAGCTTGGCAGGGTACTATGAAAAACTGTTTTTT. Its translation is CASSLAGYYEKLFF. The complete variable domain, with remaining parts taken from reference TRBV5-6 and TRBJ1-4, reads DAGVTQSPTHLIKTRGQQVTLRCSPKSGHDTVSWYQQALGQGPQFIFQYYEEEERQRGNFPDRFSGHQFPNYSSELNVNALLLGDSALYLCASSLAGYYEKLFFGSGTQLSVL.

The CDR3 loop reads CASSLRRGETQYF. Here the CDR3 DNA reads TGTGCCAGCAGCTTACGCAGGGGTGAGACCCAGTACTTC. The genes are TRBV7-2 and TRBJ2-5; D perhaps matches TRBD1 (6 bases). The V gene's germline CDR1 is SGHTA and CDR2 FQGNSA. This CDR3 spans 13 amino acids. V dropped 2 bases and J dropped 5 bases, with 9 bases sitting between them.

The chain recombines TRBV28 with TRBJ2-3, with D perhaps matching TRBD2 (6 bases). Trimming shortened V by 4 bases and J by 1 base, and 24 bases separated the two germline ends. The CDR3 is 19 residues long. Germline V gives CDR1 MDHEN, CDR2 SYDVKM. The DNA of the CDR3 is TGTGCCAGCAGTTCCCTCGGGGTGCCGCGGGACCCCGGCACAGATACGCAGTATTTT. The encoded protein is CASSSLGVPRDPGTDTQYF.

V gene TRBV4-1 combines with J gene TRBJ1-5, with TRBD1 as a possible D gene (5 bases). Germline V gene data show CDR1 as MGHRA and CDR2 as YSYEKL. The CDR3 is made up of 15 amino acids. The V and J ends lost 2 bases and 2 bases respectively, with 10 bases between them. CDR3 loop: CASSQFGHGNQPQHF. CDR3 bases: TGCGCCAGCAGCCAATTCGGACACGGCAATCAGCCCCAGCATTTT.

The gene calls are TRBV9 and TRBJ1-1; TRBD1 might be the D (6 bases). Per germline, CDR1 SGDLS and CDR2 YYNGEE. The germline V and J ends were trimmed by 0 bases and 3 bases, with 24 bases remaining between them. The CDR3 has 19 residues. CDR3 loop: CASSVDLGGGSLGDTEAFF. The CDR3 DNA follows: TGTGCCAGCAGCGTAGATCTGGGGGGCGGGAGCCTCGGGGACACTGAAGCTTTCTTT.

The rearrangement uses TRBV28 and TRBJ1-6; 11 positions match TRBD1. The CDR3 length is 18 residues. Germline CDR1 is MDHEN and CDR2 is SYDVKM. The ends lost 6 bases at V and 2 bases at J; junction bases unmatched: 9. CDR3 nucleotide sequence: TGTGCCAGCAGATTGGACAGGGGGCGAATCGCCTATAATTCACCCCTCCACTTT. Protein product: CASRLDRGRIAYNSPLHF.

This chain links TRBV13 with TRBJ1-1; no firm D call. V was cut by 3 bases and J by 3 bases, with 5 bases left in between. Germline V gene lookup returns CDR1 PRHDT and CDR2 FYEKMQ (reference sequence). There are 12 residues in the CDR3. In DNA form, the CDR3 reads TGTGCCAGCAGCTTTCCCGACACTGAAGCTTTCTTT. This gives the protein CASSFPDTEAFF.

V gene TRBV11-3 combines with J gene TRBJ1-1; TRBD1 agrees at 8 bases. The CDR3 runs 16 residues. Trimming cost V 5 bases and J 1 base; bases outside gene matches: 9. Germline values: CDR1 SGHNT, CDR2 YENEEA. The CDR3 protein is CASSPGGQIGNTEAFF. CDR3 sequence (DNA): TGTGCCAGCAGCCCAGGGGGCCAGATAGGGAACACTGAAGCTTTCTTT.

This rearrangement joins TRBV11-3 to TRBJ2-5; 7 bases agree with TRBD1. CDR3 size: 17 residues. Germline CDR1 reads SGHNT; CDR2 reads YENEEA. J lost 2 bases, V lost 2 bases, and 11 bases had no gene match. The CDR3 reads CASSLTYRDSLQETQYF. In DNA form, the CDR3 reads TGTGCCAGCAGCTTAACTTACCGGGACAGCCTACAAGAGACCCAGTACTTC.

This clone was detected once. CDR3 bases: TGTGCCAGTAGTGCTGGACAGATCACTTATGGCTACACCTTC. Its translation: CASSAGQITYGYTF. The chain is built from TRBV19 and TRBJ1-2; D might be TRBD1 (6 bases). Between the trimmed V and J ends, which lost 5 bases and 5 bases, there was a span of 15 bases. CDR3 length: 14 residues. Germline CDR1 and CDR2: LNHDA and SQIVND (reference sequence). Variable domain in full (rest from reference TRBV19 and TRBJ1-2): DGGITQSPKYLFRKEGQNVTLSCEQNLNHDAMYWYRQDPGQGLRLIYYSQIVNDFQKGDIAEGYSVSREKKESFPLTVTSAQKNPTAFYLCASSAGQITYGYTFGSGTRLTVV.

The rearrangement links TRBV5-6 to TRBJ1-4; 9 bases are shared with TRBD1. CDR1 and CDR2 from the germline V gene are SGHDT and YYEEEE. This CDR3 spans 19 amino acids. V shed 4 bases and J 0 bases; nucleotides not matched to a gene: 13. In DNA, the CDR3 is TGTGCCAGCAGCCCCCTAGGGACAGGGAGAATGTCAACTAATGAAAAACTGTTTTTT. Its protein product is CASSPLGTGRMSTNEKLFF.

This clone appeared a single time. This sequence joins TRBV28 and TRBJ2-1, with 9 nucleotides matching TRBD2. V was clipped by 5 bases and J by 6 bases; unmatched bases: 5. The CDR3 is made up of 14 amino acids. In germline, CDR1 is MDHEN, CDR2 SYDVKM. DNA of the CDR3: TGTGCCAGCAGTATTAGCGGGAGCGGCAATGAGCAGTTCTTC. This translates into CASSISGSGNEQFF.

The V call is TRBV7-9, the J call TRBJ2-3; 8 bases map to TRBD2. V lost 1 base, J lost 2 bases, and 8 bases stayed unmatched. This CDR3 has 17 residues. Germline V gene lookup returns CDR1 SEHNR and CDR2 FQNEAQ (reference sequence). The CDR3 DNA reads TGTGCCAGCAGCTTAGTACTTACTAGCGGTTACACAGATACGCAGTATTTT. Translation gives CASSLVLTSGYTDTQYF.

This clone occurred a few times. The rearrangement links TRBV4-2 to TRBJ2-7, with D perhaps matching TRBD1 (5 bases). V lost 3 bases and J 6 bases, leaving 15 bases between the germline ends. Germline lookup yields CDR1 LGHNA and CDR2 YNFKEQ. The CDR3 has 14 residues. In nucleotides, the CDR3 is TGTGCCAGCAGCCAGATGGGTGGGCAGGGCGAGCAGTACTTC. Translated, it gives CASSQMGGQGEQYF.